The T cell receptor (beta chain) under discussion was sequenced for a study of cytotoxic CD8 clonotypes in ibrutinib-treated CLL. Background on the study: Enrolment comprised roughly 11 relapsed/refractory and more than 14 treatment-naive patients; around 18 were IGHV unmutated. Samples yielded averages of about 250,000 productive templates and more than 90,000 productive rearrangements. General observations from the study: Samples were collected at differing times from sustained-remission and progressing patients.

This clone was detected a few times. The antigen remains unidentified. V shed 1 base and J 5 bases; nucleotides not matched to a gene: 5. Germline loops: CDR1 SGHRS, CDR2 YFSETQ. The CDR3 loop spans 15 amino acids. Only in-frame clones appear in the TCRdb table, and some are missing; sequencing was by immunoSEQ multiplex PCR. The repertoire holds 80,000 to 95,000 clones, with about four fifths as singletons. The V gene is TRBV5-1, the J gene TRBJ1-5; 8 bases match TRBD1. The receptor's source is a human donor with chronic lymphocytic leukemia. Sequencing used PBMCs, obtained after 12 months of ibrutinib treatment. The CDR3 spells CASSLSAGGDQPQHF. In DNA form, the CDR3 reads TGCGCCAGCAGCTTGTCGGCAGGGGGCGATCAGCCCCAGCATTTT. The full variable domain, completed using reference TRBV5-1 and TRBJ1-5, is KAGVTQTPRYLIKTRGQQVTLSCSPISGHRSVSWYQQTPGQGLQFLFEYFSETQRNKGNFPGRFSGRQFSNSRSEMNVSTLELGDSALYLCASSLSAGGDQPQHFGDGTRLSIL.